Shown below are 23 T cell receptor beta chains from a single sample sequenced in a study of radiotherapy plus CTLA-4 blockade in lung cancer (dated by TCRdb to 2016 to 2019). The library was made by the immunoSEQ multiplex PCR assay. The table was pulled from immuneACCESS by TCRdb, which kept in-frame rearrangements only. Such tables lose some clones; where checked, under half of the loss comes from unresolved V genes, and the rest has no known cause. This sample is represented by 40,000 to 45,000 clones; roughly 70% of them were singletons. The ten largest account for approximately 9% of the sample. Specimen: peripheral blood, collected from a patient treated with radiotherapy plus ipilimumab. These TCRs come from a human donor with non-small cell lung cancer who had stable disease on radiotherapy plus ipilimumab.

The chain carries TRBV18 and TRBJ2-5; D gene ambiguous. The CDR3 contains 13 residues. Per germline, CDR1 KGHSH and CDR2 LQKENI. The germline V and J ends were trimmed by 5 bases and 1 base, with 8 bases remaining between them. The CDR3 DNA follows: TGTGCCAGCTCATTTAGACTCCAAGAGACCCAGTACTTC. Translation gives CASSFRLQETQYF.

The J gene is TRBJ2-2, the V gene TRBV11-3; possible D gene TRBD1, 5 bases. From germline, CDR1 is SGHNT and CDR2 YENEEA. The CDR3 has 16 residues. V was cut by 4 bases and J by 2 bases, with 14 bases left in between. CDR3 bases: TGTGCCAGCAGCTCTCGGACAAGTTTCAACACCGGGGAGCTGTTTTTT. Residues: CASSSRTSFNTGELFF.

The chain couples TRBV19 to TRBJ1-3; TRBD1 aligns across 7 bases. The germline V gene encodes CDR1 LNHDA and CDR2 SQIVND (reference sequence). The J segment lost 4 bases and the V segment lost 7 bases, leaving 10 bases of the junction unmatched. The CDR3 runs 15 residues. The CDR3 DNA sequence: TGTGCCAGTACGGACAGGCGGTCCGGGGGAAACACCATATATTTT. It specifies CASTDRRSGGNTIYF. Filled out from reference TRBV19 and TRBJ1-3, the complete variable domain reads DGGITQSPKYLFRKEGQNVTLSCEQNLNHDAMYWYRQDPGQGLRLIYYSQIVNDFQKGDIAEGYSVSREKKESFPLTVTSAQKNPTAFYLCASTDRRSGGNTIYFGEGSWLTVV.

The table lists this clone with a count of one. Here the CDR3 DNA reads TGTGCCAGCAGCTTGGTGTCTAGCGGGGGCACAGATACGCAGTATTTT. Translated: CASSLVSSGGTDTQYF. The gene calls are TRBV5-6 and TRBJ2-3; 9 bases map to TRBD2. After removal of 0 bases from V and 1 base from J, the junction contained 3 bases not matched to a gene. The CDR3 contains 16 residues. Germline V gene sequence: CDR1 SGHDT, CDR2 YYEEEE.

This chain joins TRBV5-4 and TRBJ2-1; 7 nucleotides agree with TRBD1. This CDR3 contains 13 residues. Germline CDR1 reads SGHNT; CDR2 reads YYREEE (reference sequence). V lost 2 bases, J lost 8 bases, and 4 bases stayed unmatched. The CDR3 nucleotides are TGTGCCAGCAGCTTACAGGGGACCGATGAGCAGTTCTTC. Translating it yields CASSLQGTDEQFF.

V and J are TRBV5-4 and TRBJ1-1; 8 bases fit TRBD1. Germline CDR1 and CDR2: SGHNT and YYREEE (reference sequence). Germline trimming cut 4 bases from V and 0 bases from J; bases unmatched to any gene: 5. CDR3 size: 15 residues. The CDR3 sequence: CASSRRDRLNTEAFF. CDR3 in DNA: TGTGCCAGCAGCCGGAGGGACAGGCTGAACACTGAAGCTTTCTTT. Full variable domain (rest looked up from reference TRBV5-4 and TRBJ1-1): ETGVTQSPTHLIKTRGQQVTLRCSSQSGHNTVSWYQQALGQGPQFIFQYYREEENGRGNFPPRFSGLQFPNYSSELNVNALELDDSALYLCASSRRDRLNTEAFFGQGTRLTVV.

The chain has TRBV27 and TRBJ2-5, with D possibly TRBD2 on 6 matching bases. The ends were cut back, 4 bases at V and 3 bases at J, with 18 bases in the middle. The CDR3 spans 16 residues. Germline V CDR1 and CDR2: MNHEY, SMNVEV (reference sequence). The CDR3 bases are TGTGCCAGCAGTTCCCTCAGTAGCGGCTACAAAGAGACCCAGTACTTC. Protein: CASSSLSSGYKETQYF.

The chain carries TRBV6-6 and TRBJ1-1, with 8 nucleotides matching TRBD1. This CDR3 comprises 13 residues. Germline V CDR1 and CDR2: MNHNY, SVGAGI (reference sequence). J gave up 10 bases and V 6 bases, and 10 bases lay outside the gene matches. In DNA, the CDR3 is TGTGCCAGCAGGCAATTTCAGGGGGCGCGAGCTTTCTTT. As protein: CASRQFQGARAFF.

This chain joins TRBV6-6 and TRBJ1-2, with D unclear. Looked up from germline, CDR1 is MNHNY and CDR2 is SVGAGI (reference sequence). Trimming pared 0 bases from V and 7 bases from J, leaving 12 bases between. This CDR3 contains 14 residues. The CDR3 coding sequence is TGTGCCAGCAGTTACTCCGGTGCGGCGGGTGGCTACACCTTC. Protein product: CASSYSGAAGGYTF.

CDR3 sequence: CASSPDNNYGYTF. The CDR3 DNA sequence: TGTGCCAGCAGCCCGGACAATAACTATGGCTACACCTTC. The chain joins TRBV11-2 to TRBJ1-2; a weak D match, TRBD1 (5 bases). V shed 5 bases and J shed 1 base, with 8 bases lying between them. The CDR3 runs 13 residues. Looked up from germline, CDR1 is SGHAT and CDR2 is FQNNGV.

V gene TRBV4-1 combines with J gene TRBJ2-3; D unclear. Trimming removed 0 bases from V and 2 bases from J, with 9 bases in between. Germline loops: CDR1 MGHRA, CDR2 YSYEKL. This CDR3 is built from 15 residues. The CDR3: CASSQDYGFTDTQYF. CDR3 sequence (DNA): TGCGCCAGCAGCCAAGATTATGGCTTCACAGATACGCAGTATTTT.

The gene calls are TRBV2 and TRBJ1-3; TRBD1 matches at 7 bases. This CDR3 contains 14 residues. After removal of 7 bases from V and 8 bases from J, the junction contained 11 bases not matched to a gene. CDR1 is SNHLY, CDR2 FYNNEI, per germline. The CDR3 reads CASKAETGSDTIYF. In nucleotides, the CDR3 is TGTGCCAGCAAAGCTGAGACAGGGTCAGACACCATATATTTT.

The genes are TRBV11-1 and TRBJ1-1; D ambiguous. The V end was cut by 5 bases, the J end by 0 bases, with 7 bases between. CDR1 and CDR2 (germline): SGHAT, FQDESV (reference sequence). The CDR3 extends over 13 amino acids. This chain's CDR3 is CASSPQLNTEAFF. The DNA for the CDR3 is TGTGCCAGCAGCCCACAGTTGAACACTGAAGCTTTCTTT.

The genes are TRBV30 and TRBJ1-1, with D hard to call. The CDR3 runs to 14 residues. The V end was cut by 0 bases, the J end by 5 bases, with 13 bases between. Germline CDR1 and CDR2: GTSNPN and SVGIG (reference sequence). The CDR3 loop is CAWSVLGTGTEAFF. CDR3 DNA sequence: TGTGCCTGGAGTGTTTTAGGAACCGGGACTGAAGCTTTCTTT.

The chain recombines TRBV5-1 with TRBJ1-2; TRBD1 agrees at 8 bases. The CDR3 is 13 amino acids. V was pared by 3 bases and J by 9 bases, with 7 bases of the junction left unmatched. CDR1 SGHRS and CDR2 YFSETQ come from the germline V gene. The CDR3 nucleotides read TGCGCCAGCAGCTCTGGACAGGGACGGAGCTACACCTTC. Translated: CASSSGQGRSYTF.

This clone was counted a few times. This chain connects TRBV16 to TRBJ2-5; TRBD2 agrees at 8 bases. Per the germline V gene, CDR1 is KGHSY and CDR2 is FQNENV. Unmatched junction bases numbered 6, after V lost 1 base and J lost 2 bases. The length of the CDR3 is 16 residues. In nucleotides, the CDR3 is TGTGCCAGCAGCCAATACGGCGGGGGGCTACAAGAGACCCAGTACTTC. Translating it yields CASSQYGGGLQETQYF.

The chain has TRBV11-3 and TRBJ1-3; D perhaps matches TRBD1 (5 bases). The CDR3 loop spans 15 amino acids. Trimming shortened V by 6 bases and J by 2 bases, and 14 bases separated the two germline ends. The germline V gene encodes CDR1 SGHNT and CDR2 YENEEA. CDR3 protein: CASRPDRGAGNTIYF. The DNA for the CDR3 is TGTGCCAGCAGACCAGATCGGGGGGCTGGAAACACCATATATTTT.

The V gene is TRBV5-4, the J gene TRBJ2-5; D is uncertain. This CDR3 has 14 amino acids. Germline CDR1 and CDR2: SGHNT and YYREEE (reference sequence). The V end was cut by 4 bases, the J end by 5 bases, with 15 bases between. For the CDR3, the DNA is TGTGCCAGCAGCCCGGTAGAGCTCCGGGAGACCCAGTACTTC. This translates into CASSPVELRETQYF.

This chain's CDR3 is CASSLLMVFEQYF. The CDR3 nucleotides are TGTGCCAGCAGCTTACTAATGGTTTTCGAGCAGTACTTC. This chain links TRBV11-3 with TRBJ2-7; no definite D call. CDR3 length: 13 residues. Trimming cost V 2 bases and J 6 bases, with 11 bases left between them. Germline assignment: CDR1 SGHNT and CDR2 YENEEA.

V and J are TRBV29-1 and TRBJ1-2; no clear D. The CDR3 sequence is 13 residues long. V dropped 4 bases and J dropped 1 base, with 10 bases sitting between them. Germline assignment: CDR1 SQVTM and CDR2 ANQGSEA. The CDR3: CSVAVQNNYGYTF. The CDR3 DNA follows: TGCAGCGTTGCGGTACAGAATAACTATGGCTACACCTTC. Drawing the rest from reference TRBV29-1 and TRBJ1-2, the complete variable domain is SAVISQKPSRDICQRGTSLTIQCQVDSQVTMMFWYRQQPGQSLTLIATANQGSEATYESGFVIDKFPISRPNLTFSTLTVSNMSPEDSSIYLCSVAVQNNYGYTFGSGTRLTVV.

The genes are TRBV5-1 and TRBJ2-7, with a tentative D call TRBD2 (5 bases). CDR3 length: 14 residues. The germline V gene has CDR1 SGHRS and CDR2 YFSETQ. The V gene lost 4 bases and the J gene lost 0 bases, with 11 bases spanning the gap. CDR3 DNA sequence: TGCGCCAGCAGCGTCAGCGGAAACTCCTACGAGCAGTACTTC. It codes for CASSVSGNSYEQYF. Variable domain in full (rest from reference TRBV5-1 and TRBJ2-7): KAGVTQTPRYLIKTRGQQVTLSCSPISGHRSVSWYQQTPGQGLQFLFEYFSETQRNKGNFPGRFSGRQFSNSRSEMNVSTLELGDSALYLCASSVSGNSYEQYFGPGTRLTVT.

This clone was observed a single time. This CDR3 is CAWRRGYAQETQYF. Written as DNA, the CDR3 is TGTGCCTGGAGGCGAGGGTACGCCCAAGAGACCCAGTACTTC. V usage is TRBV30 and J usage is TRBJ2-5; the D gene is possibly TRBD2 (5 bases). Germline CDR1 is GTSNPN and CDR2 is SVGIG (reference sequence). The CDR3 totals 14 residues. V was cut by 3 bases and J by 1 base, with 12 bases left in between.

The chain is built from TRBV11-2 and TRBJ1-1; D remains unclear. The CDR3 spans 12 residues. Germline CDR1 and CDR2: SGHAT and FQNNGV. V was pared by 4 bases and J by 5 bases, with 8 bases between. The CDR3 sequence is CASSYSGTEAFF. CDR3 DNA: TGTGCCAGCAGCTACAGTGGAACTGAAGCTTTCTTT.